The next 28 T cell receptor beta chains were all read from a single sample in a study of blood T cell repertoires in COVID-19. Profiled with immunoSEQ multiplex PCR; TCRdb holds only in-frame clones, not every one. The sample lists 9,500 to 12,000 clones, nearly 90% occurring once. Source material: peripheral blood. These receptors were taken from a man aged 30-40 years with active or convalescent COVID-19.

This chain connects TRBV7-9 to TRBJ1-2, with D maybe TRBD1 (6 bases). This CDR3 contains 14 residues. V was trimmed by 4 bases and J by 7 bases, leaving 16 bases between them. Germline assignment: CDR1 SEHNR and CDR2 FQNEAQ (reference sequence). CDR3 nucleotides: TGTGCCAGCAGCTCAGGACAGTTGGTGGGTGGCTACACCTTC. Its protein is CASSSGQLVGGYTF.

V is TRBV30 and J is TRBJ1-1; a possible D gene is TRBD1 (6 bases). Germline CDR1 and CDR2: GTSNPN and SVGIG (reference sequence). The CDR3 runs 15 residues. Trimming pared 2 bases from V and 4 bases from J, leaving 17 bases between. In DNA form, the CDR3 reads TGTGCCTGGAGTCCGACTACAGGGTTTGGCACTGAAGCTTTCTTT. Protein product: CAWSPTTGFGTEAFF.

CDR3 DNA: TGTGCCAGCAGCTTAGATACGGACAGGGTTGGGATGAACACTGAAGCTTTCTTT. Protein sequence: CASSLDTDRVGMNTEAFF. The chain is built from TRBV7-6 and TRBJ1-1; 8 nucleotides agree with TRBD1. Trimming at V came to 1 base and at J to 0 bases, leaving 10 bases not matched to a gene. The CDR3 has 18 residues. Germline-derived CDR1 and CDR2 are SGHVS and FNYEAQ.

The chain is built from TRBV5-4 and TRBJ2-1; TRBD1 matches 7 bases. This CDR3 is built from 15 residues. Germline-derived CDR1 and CDR2 are SGHNT and YYREEE (reference sequence). J gave up 8 bases and V 4 bases, and 12 bases lay outside the gene matches. The CDR3 loop reads CASSLPGRGRDEQFF. The CDR3 coding sequence is TGTGCCAGCAGCCTCCCGGGTAGGGGGCGGGATGAGCAGTTCTTC.

This chain uses TRBV19 with TRBJ1-1; 7 nucleotides match TRBD1. Unmatched junction bases numbered 9, after V lost 5 bases and J lost 3 bases. Germline values: CDR1 LNHDA, CDR2 SQIVND (reference sequence). The length of the CDR3 is 15 residues. CDR3 sequence (DNA): TGTGCCAGTAGTGTCTCCGGACAGGCGTACACTGAAGCTTTCTTT. This gives the protein CASSVSGQAYTEAFF. The complete variable domain, with remaining parts taken from reference TRBV19 and TRBJ1-1, reads DGGITQSPKYLFRKEGQNVTLSCEQNLNHDAMYWYRQDPGQGLRLIYYSQIVNDFQKGDIAEGYSVSREKKESFPLTVTSAQKNPTAFYLCASSVSGQAYTEAFFGQGTRLTVV.

V and J are TRBV9 and TRBJ2-1, with TRBD2 matching over 10 bases. CDR1 and CDR2 (germline): SGDLS, YYNGEE. Germline trimming cut 0 bases from V and 4 bases from J; bases unmatched to any gene: 4. The CDR3 consists of 16 residues. The CDR3 loop reads CASSVDASGGYNEQFF. The CDR3 DNA reads TGTGCCAGCAGCGTAGATGCTAGCGGGGGATACAATGAGCAGTTCTTC.

The CDR3 reads CASSLRRLDLNTEAFF. CDR3 DNA sequence: TGTGCCAGCAGCTTAAGGAGACTGGACTTGAACACTGAAGCTTTCTTT. The V and J genes are TRBV7-3 and TRBJ1-1; D call uncertain. CDR1 and CDR2 from the germline V gene are SGHTA and FQGTGA. V lost 1 base and J lost 0, with 12 bases in between. The CDR3 loop spans 16 amino acids.

The genes are TRBV19 and TRBJ2-3, with D possibly matching TRBD2 (5 bases). This CDR3 has 16 amino acids. Per the germline V gene, CDR1 is LNHDA and CDR2 is SQIVND (reference sequence). V was cut by 1 base and J by 0 bases, with 11 bases left in between. In nucleotides, the CDR3 is TGTGCCAGTAGTATAGTTTCGGGGATTAGCACAGATACGCAGTATTTT. Protein sequence: CASSIVSGISTDTQYF.

The chain uses TRBV19 and TRBJ1-1, with D possibly being TRBD1 (6 bases). This CDR3 has 15 residues. Per germline, CDR1 LNHDA and CDR2 SQIVND (reference sequence). Deletions cut 3 bases from V and 3 bases from J, with 14 bases between. The CDR3 sequence: CASSMRGRVDTEAFF. The CDR3, as DNA: TGTGCCAGTAGTATGCGGGGGCGAGTAGACACTGAAGCTTTCTTT.

CDR3: CASSLEGQGAYNSPLHF. Written as DNA, the CDR3 is TGTGCCAGCAGCTTAGAGGGGCAGGGCGCCTATAATTCACCCCTCCACTTT. The V gene is TRBV7-8, the J gene TRBJ1-6, with D perhaps matching TRBD1 (5 bases). Germline loops: CDR1 SGHVS, CDR2 FQNEAQ. The CDR3 covers 17 residues. V lost 1 base and J lost 2, with 12 bases in between.

V gene TRBV9 combines with J gene TRBJ2-2, with 8 bases identical to TRBD1. CDR1 is SGDLS, CDR2 YYNGEE, per germline. V lost 5 bases to trimming and J lost 2 bases; unmatched junction nucleotides: 5. CDR3 length: 15 amino acids. The CDR3 sequence is CASSFGQGNTGELFF. The CDR3, as DNA: TGTGCCAGCAGTTTTGGACAGGGCAACACCGGGGAGCTGTTTTTT.

The genes are TRBV3-1 (or the pseudogene TRBV3-2) and TRBJ2-1, with 12 bases lining up with TRBD2. Germline values: CDR1 LGHDT, CDR2 YNNKEL (reference sequence). After removal of 5 bases from V and 11 bases from J, the junction contained 13 bases not matched to a gene. The CDR3 totals 16 residues. The CDR3 is CASSDRLAGAHDQQFF. For the CDR3, the DNA is TGTGCCAGCAGCGATAGACTAGCGGGGGCCCACGACCAGCAGTTCTTC.

The chain joins TRBV6-5 to TRBJ2-1, with D perhaps TRBD2 (6 bases). Trimming removed 6 bases at V and 1 base at J, with 13 bases between. Germline V lookup: CDR1 MNHEY, CDR2 SVGAGI. This CDR3 contains 15 residues. Here the CDR3 reads CASSFLGGSYNEQFF. In nucleotides, the CDR3 is TGTGCCAGCAGCTTTCTGGGGGGTTCCTACAATGAGCAGTTCTTC.

The genes are TRBV5-1 and TRBJ1-1, with TRBD1 matching 7 bases. The trim removed 2 bases at V and 5 bases at J, leaving 9 bases unmatched. Germline CDR1 and CDR2: SGHRS and YFSETQ. This CDR3 region has 15 residues. CDR3 loop: CASSFRNRGGTEAFF. The CDR3 region has the DNA TGCGCCAGCAGCTTTAGAAACAGGGGAGGAACTGAAGCTTTCTTT. Filled out from reference TRBV5-1 and TRBJ1-1, the complete variable domain reads KAGVTQTPRYLIKTRGQQVTLSCSPISGHRSVSWYQQTPGQGLQFLFEYFSETQRNKGNFPGRFSGRQFSNSRSEMNVSTLELGDSALYLCASSFRNRGGTEAFFGQGTRLTVV.

This clone appeared a few times. The chain combines TRBV6-4 with TRBJ2-3; TRBD2 might be the D (5 bases). This CDR3 spans 14 amino acids. The V end lost 6 bases, the J end lost 3 bases, and 13 bases lay between the germline ends. Germline V gives CDR1 MRHNA, CDR2 SNTAGT. The CDR3 DNA is TGTGCCAGCAGCCCCGTCGGGGAAACAGATACGCAGTATTTT. This translates into CASSPVGETDTQYF.

This chain joins TRBV5-1 and TRBJ2-1, with 13 bases fitting TRBD2. J lost 8 bases, V lost 3 bases, and 2 bases had no gene match. Germline V gene data show CDR1 as SGHRS and CDR2 as YFSETQ. There are 14 residues in the CDR3. The CDR3 region is CASSWGTSGDEQFF. The CDR3 DNA follows: TGCGCCAGCAGCTGGGGGACTAGCGGGGATGAGCAGTTCTTC.

The chain carries TRBV6-6 and TRBJ2-1; perhaps TRBD2 as D (6 bases). Germline CDR1 and CDR2: MNHNY and SVGAGI (reference sequence). The ends were cut back, 6 bases at V and 8 bases at J, with 17 bases in the middle. This CDR3 region has 14 residues. The CDR3 protein is CASSYPGESDEQFF. The CDR3 DNA follows: TGTGCCAGCAGCTACCCGGGAGAAAGCGATGAGCAGTTCTTC.

The rearrangement links TRBV4-1 to TRBJ1-2; 8 bases fit TRBD1. Germline CDR1 MGHRA, CDR2 YSYEKL. The CDR3 spans 15 residues. V was pared by 4 bases and J by 3 bases, with 7 bases of the junction left unmatched. CDR3 sequence: CASSLLPTGDYGYTF. The CDR3 region has the DNA TGCGCCAGCAGCCTACTCCCGACAGGGGACTATGGCTACACCTTC.

The V and J genes are TRBV11-2 and TRBJ2-7, with no clear D. V gave up 5 bases and J gave up 2 bases, with 13 bases separating them. Germline values: CDR1 SGHAT, CDR2 FQNNGV. The CDR3 length is 14 residues. CDR3 in amino acids: CASSPLDNPYEQYF. The CDR3 coding sequence is TGTGCCAGCAGCCCCCTCGACAATCCCTACGAGCAGTACTTC.

The chain has TRBV2 and TRBJ2-5; TRBD2 is a possible D gene (6 bases). The CDR3 loop spans 11 amino acids. CDR1 SNHLY and CDR2 FYNNEI come from the germline V gene. With 5 bases removed from V and 5 bases from J, the gap between germline ends came to 6 bases. The DNA for the CDR3 is TGTGCCAGCAGTCGGGGGGAGACCCAGTACTTC. Translated, it gives CASSRGETQYF.

The chain carries TRBV11-2 and TRBJ1-1; TRBD1 matches 9 bases. The junction had 6 bases not matched to a gene; V was cut back by 6 bases and J by 4 bases. This CDR3 region has 14 residues. CDR1 and CDR2 (germline): SGHAT, FQNNGV. The CDR3 sequence: CASRQPGQGTEAFF. The CDR3 DNA is TGTGCCAGCAGACAACCGGGACAGGGCACTGAAGCTTTCTTT. The full variable domain, its missing parts supplied by reference TRBV11-2 and TRBJ1-1, is EAGVAQSPRYKIIEKRQSVAFWCNPISGHATLYWYQQILGQGPKLLIQFQNNGVVDDSQLPKDRFSAERLKGVDSTLKIQPAKLEDSAVYLCASRQPGQGTEAFFGQGTRLTVV.

The V gene is TRBV4-1, the J gene TRBJ1-4; D may be TRBD1 (6 bases). The CDR3 covers 15 residues. V was pared by 2 bases and J by 4 bases, with 11 bases between. Germline V gene data show CDR1 as MGHRA and CDR2 as YSYEKL. The CDR3 sequence: CASSQNTGRNEKLFF. CDR3 nucleotide sequence: TGCGCCAGCAGCCAAAACACAGGGCGTAATGAAAAACTGTTTTTT.

This chain links TRBV27 with TRBJ1-1, with D tentatively TRBD1 (6 bases). Trimming removed 5 bases at V and 8 bases at J, with 9 bases between. The germline V gene encodes CDR1 MNHEY and CDR2 SMNVEV (reference sequence). CDR3 length: 11 residues. The DNA of the CDR3 is TGTGCCAGCAGTGCCGGGACAGAAGCTTTCTTT. It codes for CASSAGTEAFF.

The chain recombines TRBV30 with TRBJ2-2; D perhaps matches TRBD2 (7 bases). This CDR3 has 15 residues. V shed 5 bases and J shed 4 bases, with 17 bases lying between them. The germline gives CDR1 GTSNPN, CDR2 SVGIG (reference sequence). CDR3 DNA: TGTGCCTGGGAAGGGGGGGGCGCGGGCACCGGGGAGCTGTTTTTT. Amino acids: CAWEGGGAGTGELFF. The whole variable domain, remainder taken from reference TRBV30 and TRBJ2-2, is SQTIHQWPATLVQPVGSPLSLECTVEGTSNPNLYWYRQAAGRGLQLLFYSVGIGQISSEVPQNLSASRPQDRQFILSSKKLLLSDSGFYLCAWEGGGAGTGELFFGEGSRLTVL.

The rearrangement joins TRBV4-1 to TRBJ2-5, with D perhaps TRBD1 (6 bases). Between the trimmed V and J ends, which lost 0 bases and 1 base, there was a span of 9 bases. CDR1 and CDR2 from the germline V gene are MGHRA and YSYEKL. The CDR3 extends over 15 amino acids. The CDR3 region has the DNA TGCGCCAGCAGCCAAGAAGGGACACGCCAAGAGACCCAGTACTTC. This sequence encodes CASSQEGTRQETQYF.

The chain combines TRBV19 with TRBJ1-2; D perhaps matches TRBD1 (6 bases). The CDR3 is 17 residues long. CDR1 is LNHDA, CDR2 SQIVND, per germline (reference sequence). V gave up 3 bases and J gave up 3 bases, with 20 bases separating them. CDR3 nucleotide sequence: TGTGCCAGTAGTATTGGTGGTGCAGGGGCGTATGACTATGGCTACACCTTC. Amino acids: CASSIGGAGAYDYGYTF.

Only one count was recorded for this clone. This sequence joins TRBV7-8 and TRBJ1-2, with D perhaps TRBD1 (5 bases). The CDR3 totals 14 residues. Germline assignment: CDR1 SGHVS and CDR2 FQNEAQ. V shed 2 bases and J shed 5 bases, with 12 bases lying between them. In DNA form, the CDR3 reads TGTGCCAGCAGCTTACTAGCGCAGGGATATGGCTACACCTTC. As protein: CASSLLAQGYGYTF.

CDR3 sequence (DNA): TGTGCCAGCAGCTCGACAGGGCCCCGGGAGACCCAGTACTTC. It translates to CASSSTGPRETQYF. The chain combines TRBV9 with TRBJ2-5; 7 nucleotides agree with TRBD1. Unmatched junction bases numbered 8, after V lost 4 bases and J lost 5 bases. In germline, CDR1 is SGDLS, CDR2 YYNGEE. The CDR3 has 14 amino acids.